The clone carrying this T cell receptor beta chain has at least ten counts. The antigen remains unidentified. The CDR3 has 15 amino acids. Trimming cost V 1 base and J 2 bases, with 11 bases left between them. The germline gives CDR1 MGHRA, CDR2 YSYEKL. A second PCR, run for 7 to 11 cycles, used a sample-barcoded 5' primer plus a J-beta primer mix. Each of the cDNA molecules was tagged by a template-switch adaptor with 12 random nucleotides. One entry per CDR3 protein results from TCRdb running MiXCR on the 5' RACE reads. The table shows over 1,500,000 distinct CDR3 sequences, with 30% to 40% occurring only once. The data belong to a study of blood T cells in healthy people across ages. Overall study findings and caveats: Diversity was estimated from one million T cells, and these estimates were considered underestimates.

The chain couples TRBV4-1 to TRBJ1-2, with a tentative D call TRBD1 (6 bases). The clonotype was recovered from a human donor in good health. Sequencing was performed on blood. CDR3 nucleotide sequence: TGCGCCAGCAGCCAAGCAATCCAGGGGAACTATGGCTACACCTTC. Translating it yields CASSQAIQGNYGYTF.